A selection of T cell receptor beta chains follows, all from one sample in a study of T cell responses to AZD1222 COVID-19 vaccine. TCRdb's copy holds only in-frame clones and misses some; the assay was immunoSEQ multiplex PCR. The sample has about 78,000 clones, around 90% seen once. The sample consisted of peripheral blood, taken on day 0 of MenACWY control vaccination. These receptors were collected from an adult in good health. Both conserved end residues are part of each CDR3. Rows may omit the clone size; those that give it use once, few, many or a size class.

CDR3: CASSFARREQYF
size: -
V: TRBV5-4

CDR3: CASSIQVNTEAFF
size: -
V: TRBV19

CDR3: CASSQEGDRAFF
size: -
V: TRBV4-1

CDR3: CARLYSNQGNEQFF
size: few
V: TRBV25-1

CDR3: CASSPRGSEQYF
size: -
V: TRBV18

CDR3: CASKLRGFEAFF
size: few
V: TRBV19

CDR3: CASSLRTGLIGEAFF
size: few
V: TRBV11-3

CDR3: CASRRRQGEGEQYF
size: -
V: TRBV4-3

CDR3: CASSLGWIAGIVDEQYF
size: -
V: TRBV5-1

CDR3: CASSPRRDTQYF
size: -
V: TRBV6-5

CDR3: CAWSPGLPGQPQHF
size: -
V: TRBV30

CDR3: CASSIRENTEAFF
size: -
V: TRBV19

CDR3: CAWSGSETGANTEAFF
size: -
V: TRBV30

CDR3: CASSSGFYQPQHF
size: -
V: TRBV7-8

CDR3: CASSQETSGRDYGYTF
size: -
V: TRBV3-1/TRBV3-2

CDR3: CASSYPGRSPLHF
size: -
V: TRBV6-5

CDR3: CASSPPSGNSYNEQFF
size: -
V: TRBV11-3

CDR3: CAWSRKGSLTNTEAFF
size: -
V: TRBV30

CDR3: CASSSGGLGETQYF
size: -
V: TRBV25-1

CDR3: CASTLWGGDSPLHF
size: -
V: TRBV7-2

CDR3: CASSQASVDRAYEQYF
size: -
V: TRBV4-2

CDR3: CASSLDSPSSTDTQYF
size: -
V: TRBV5-1

CDR3: CASSYTDPNSNQPQHF
size: -
V: TRBV6-9

CDR3: CSVEWGLSYGYTF
size: -
V: TRBV29-1